This T cell receptor beta chain derives from a study of blood T cell repertoires in COVID-19. Study in general: The United States, Italy and Spain provided the acute and convalescent COVID-19 samples. PBMCs, B-cell-depleted T cells, or T cells provided the cDNA or gDNA that made up the material.

J lost 1 base, V lost 7 bases, and 5 bases had no gene match. The germline gives CDR1 MNHNY, CDR2 SVGAGI (reference sequence). There are 14 residues in the CDR3. In the original processing: The authors estimated nucleated cell counts from reference gene primer amplification. The repertoire was sequenced with immunoSEQ multiplex PCR; TCRdb's copy has only in-frame clones and lacks some. V and J calls and clone size come straight from that table; D and trimming were deduced from the DNA. The table has 150,000 to 200,000 clones, over 85% seen once. This clone was seen just once. Source material: peripheral blood. This chain uses TRBV6-6 with TRBJ1-2, with TRBD1 identical over 8 bases. This clonotype was obtained from a man in his sixties with active or convalescent COVID-19. The CDR3 sequence is CASNDRGLNYGYTF. CDR3 DNA: TGTGCCAGCAATGACAGGGGCCTTAACTATGGCTACACCTTC.